This T cell receptor beta chain comes out of a study of vaccination and CD4 T cells after COVID-19. Whole-study results and caveats: A nonsignificant rise from approximately 21 to 40 was seen in the median number of SARS-CoV-2-reactive clonotypes.

Comment on this clonotype: Its antigen is as yet unknown.

Regarding time point: late sampling 161 to 241 days after vaccination in a few convalescent patients. Documented treatment: roughly 11-day PBMC culture with coronavirus spike peptide pools or control peptides (ViraFEST assay). Wells contained 2 million or so PBMCs each, and these were cultured with around 10 IU/ml IL-2 and around 10 ug/ml peptide pools. V was pared by 5 bases and J by 3 bases, with 5 bases of the junction left unmatched. CDR1 and CDR2 (germline): MNHNS, SASEGT. This CDR3 region has 15 residues. At the Johns Hopkins FTIC core, DNA taken from cultured CD4+ T cells was sequenced by way of the Oncomine TCR Beta short-read assay. TCRdb recomputed calls from the PCR reads with MiXCR, one row per CDR3 protein. The sample consists of fewer than 25,000 distinct CDR3 sequences, about 40% of them appearing once.

This material consisted of CD4+ T cells from blood, cultured in vitro, taken about 7 months after SARS-CoV-2 vaccination. The origin of this receptor is a human donor who had recovered from COVID-19. The V call is TRBV6-1, the J call TRBJ1-5; TRBD1 matches 9 bases. DNA for the CDR3: TGTGCCAGCAGTACGGGGACAGGGTTCAATCAGCCCCAGCATTTT. Its translation: CASSTGTGFNQPQHF.